This TCR beta chain was sequenced during a study of sequential checkpoint blockade in melanoma. Study in general: Patients were randomized 1:1 to nivolumab-then-ipilimumab or ipilimumab-then-nivolumab first-line.

Germline V gives CDR1 MNHNS, CDR2 SASEGT. The CDR3 contains 15 residues. V was clipped by 8 bases and J by 1 base; unmatched bases: 4. Repertoires were generated with immunoSEQ multiplex PCR, while TCRdb's copy carries only in-frame clones and drops some. The table lists around 18,000 clones, 69% of them singletons. Treatment denoted: randomized to nivolumab then ipilimumab (arm A) or the reverse (arm B). From thawed PBMCs, live CD3+CD8+ cells negative for CD19 and CD56 were sorted. This sequence was found in a human donor with melanoma. V usage is TRBV6-1 and J usage is TRBJ2-3; 12 positions match TRBD2. The sequencing here drew on CD8+ T cells sorted from blood (inferred from file names), taken from a patient given nivolumab and ipilimumab in sequence. The CDR3 nucleotides read TGTGCCAGCTCGCGGACTAGCGGGGGCACAGATACGCAGTATTTT. Its protein is CASSRTSGGTDTQYF.